This T cell receptor beta chain was documented in a study of T cells in Graves' hyperthyroidism and ophthalmopathy. TCR beta CDR3 region amplification was performed from RNA transcripts. A set of HTBI primers served as the primers for a first-round RT-PCR of the TCR CDR3. TCRdb independently ran MiXCR on the multiplex PCR reads; one entry per CDR3 protein. The repertoire holds 500,000 to 550,000 distinct CDR3 sequences, with about a fifth as singletons. V shed 0 bases and J 2 bases; nucleotides not matched to a gene: 5. The CDR3 loop spans 15 amino acids. CDR1 is SGHRS, CDR2 YFSETQ, per germline. Sequenced sample: blood. V gene TRBV5-1 combines with J gene TRBJ2-7; 7 bases fit TRBD2. The sequence came from a man aged 18 to 35 with Graves' hyperthyroidism. CDR3 protein: CASSLDPGGTYEQYV. The CDR3 region has the DNA TGCGCCAGCAGCTTGGATCCGGGAGGCACCTACGAGCAGTACGTC.